The 30 T cell receptor beta chains reported below all come from one sample, sequenced in a study of T-cell reconstitution after alpha-beta-depleted transplantation in children. Preparing the TCRbeta library involved the use of unique molecular identifiers. TCRdb analysed the PCR reads with MiXCR anew, one entry per CDR3 protein. The sample records fewer than 700,000 distinct CDR3 sequences, about an eighth being singletons. Sequenced here: PBMCs, mostly from graft donor cells, sampled 360 days after TCRalphabeta/CD19-depleted stem cell transplant. These receptors all come from a male patient younger than 18 who had a stem cell transplant for acute myeloid leukemia, so the T cells may come from the graft donor.

This clonotype was found a few times. V is TRBV27 and J is TRBJ1-2, with D perhaps TRBD1 (6 bases). Looked up from germline, CDR1 is MNHEY and CDR2 is SMNVEV (reference sequence). This CDR3 comprises 14 residues. V was cut by 4 bases and J by 8 bases, with 17 bases left in between. CDR3 in amino acids: CASSSQNRDWGYTF. CDR3 bases: TGTGCCAGCAGTTCGCAAAACAGGGATTGGGGCTACACCTTC.

This clonotype was counted ten times or more. The chain recombines TRBV7-9 with TRBJ2-2; 10 nucleotides line up with TRBD2. The CDR3 length is 16 residues. V shed 5 bases and J 5 bases; nucleotides not matched to a gene: 8. Germline lookup yields CDR1 SEHNR and CDR2 FQNEAQ (reference sequence). The CDR3: CASSAAGLALTGELFF. The CDR3 DNA is TGTGCCAGCAGCGCTGCGGGACTAGCGTTGACCGGGGAGCTGTTTTTT.

This clonotype showed up just a few times. This chain uses TRBV29-1 with TRBJ1-1; D perhaps matches TRBD1 (5 bases). Trimming stripped 6 bases from V and 5 bases from J, with 19 bases between. Per germline, CDR1 SQVTM and CDR2 ANQGSEA. CDR3 size: 14 residues. The CDR3: CSVQGRGVETEAFF. In nucleotides, the CDR3 is TGCAGCGTCCAAGGTAGGGGAGTAGAGACTGAAGCTTTCTTT.

This clonotype has more than one count but fewer than ten. CDR3 DNA sequence: TGTGCCAGCACGGTAGGGCAGGTCAAAAACATTCAGTACTTC. This codes for CASTVGQVKNIQYF. The chain couples TRBV6-1 to TRBJ2-4, with unresolved D. The CDR3 sequence is 14 residues long. The V end was cut by 7 bases, the J end by 3 bases, with 13 bases between. From germline, CDR1 is MNHNS and CDR2 SASEGT.

V gene TRBV18 combines with J gene TRBJ2-7; possibly TRBD2 for D (6 bases). The CDR3 loop spans 14 amino acids. V dropped 2 bases and J dropped 1 base, with 9 bases sitting between them. Looked up from germline, CDR1 is KGHSH and CDR2 is LQKENI. This chain's CDR3 is CASSPIADSYEQYF. The CDR3 DNA reads as TGTGCCAGCTCACCAATAGCGGATTCCTACGAGCAGTACTTC.

This clonotype appeared many times. The gene calls are TRBV12-3 or TRBV12-4 and TRBJ1-5; 7 bases agree with TRBD1. The V and J ends lost 6 bases and 0 bases, in that order; junction bases with no gene match: 5. The CDR3 extends over 15 amino acids. Here the CDR3 DNA reads TGTGCCAGCAGCGACAGGGTCAATAGCAATCAGCCCCAGCATTTT. Its translation: CASSDRVNSNQPQHF.

The table lists this clonotype with a few counts. This rearrangement joins TRBV20-1 to TRBJ2-5; D tentatively reads TRBD1 or TRBD2 (6 bases each). Between the trimmed V and J ends, which lost 0 bases and 2 bases, there was a span of 13 bases. Germline-derived CDR1 and CDR2 are DFQATT and SNEGSKA (reference sequence). CDR3 length: 15 residues. The CDR3 reads CSARDRTGRQETQYF. In DNA, the CDR3 is TGCAGTGCTAGAGATCGAACAGGGAGGCAAGAGACCCAGTACTTC.

This rearrangement joins TRBV6-4 to TRBJ1-6; D perhaps matches TRBD1 (5 bases). V gave up 5 bases and J gave up 6 bases, with 11 bases separating them. Per the germline V gene, CDR1 is MRHNA and CDR2 is SNTAGT. The length of the CDR3 is 14 residues. The CDR3 spells CASSPSRGNSPLHF. CDR3 sequence (DNA): TGTGCCAGCAGTCCCTCTAGGGGTAATTCACCCCTCCACTTT.

This clonotype was seen a few times. The chain recombines TRBV5-6 with TRBJ2-7, with TRBD1 matching 10 bases. After removal of 4 bases from V and 2 bases from J, the junction contained 6 bases not matched to a gene. This CDR3 is 15 amino acids long. Germline lookup yields CDR1 SGHDT and CDR2 YYEEEE. This CDR3 is CASSAPGQGPYEQYF. The CDR3 coding sequence is TGTGCCAGCAGCGCACCGGGACAGGGGCCCTACGAGCAGTACTTC.

In its sample, this clonotype was seen a few times. The V gene is TRBV18, the J gene TRBJ2-7; D is undetermined. V lost 2 bases and J lost 2, with 13 bases in between. CDR3 length: 15 residues. Per the germline V gene, CDR1 is KGHSH and CDR2 is LQKENI. The CDR3 loop reads CASSPLQESTYEQYF. In DNA, the CDR3 is TGTGCCAGCTCACCATTGCAGGAAAGTACCTACGAGCAGTACTTC.

The J gene is TRBJ1-6, the V gene TRBV19, with D tentatively TRBD1 (6 bases). Germline V gene data show CDR1 as LNHDA and CDR2 as SQIVND (reference sequence). Trimming took 7 bases from V and 7 from J, leaving 11 bases between them. The CDR3 is 13 amino acids. CDR3: CASKQGLNSPLHF. In nucleotides, the CDR3 is TGTGCCAGTAAGCAGGGGTTGAATTCACCCCTCCACTTT.

The chain has TRBV3-1 and TRBJ1-1; 9 positions agree with TRBD1. This CDR3 comprises 15 residues. Per the germline V gene, CDR1 is LGHDT and CDR2 is YNNKEL (reference sequence). After removal of 4 bases from V and 3 bases from J, the junction contained 6 bases not matched to a gene. CDR3 sequence (DNA): TGTGCCAGCAGCCCACCGGGACAGGGCCACACTGAAGCTTTCTTT. This gives the protein CASSPPGQGHTEAFF.

This clonotype was counted at least ten times. The CDR3 DNA reads as TGTGCCAGCAGCGACAGCTCCTACGAGCAGTACTTC. The encoded protein is CASSDSSYEQYF. The V call is TRBV28, the J call TRBJ2-7, with D possibly being TRBD1 (5 bases). CDR1 MDHEN and CDR2 SYDVKM come from the germline V gene. This CDR3 contains 12 residues. Trimming took off 6 bases at V and 0 bases at J, with 6 bases between the two ends.

In this sample, this clonotype turned up a few times. This rearrangement joins TRBV11-3 to TRBJ1-3; D is unresolved. Germline V gives CDR1 SGHNT, CDR2 YENEEA. V gave up 1 base and J gave up 2 bases, with 27 bases separating them. The CDR3 runs 21 residues. CDR3 DNA sequence: TGTGCCAGCAGCTTAGGGAGTTGGGTCAACAGTGCCCCCGGACCTGGAAACACCATATATTTT. Translated, it gives CASSLGSWVNSAPGPGNTIYF.

The chain carries TRBV5-8 and TRBJ2-3, with D tentatively TRBD2 (5 bases). Per germline, CDR1 SGHTS and CDR2 YDEGEE. Trimming took 2 bases from V and 2 from J, leaving 15 bases between them. CDR3 length: 16 residues. CDR3 DNA: TGTGCCAGCAGCTTTCTGCGGGCCGAGGACACAGATACGCAGTATTTT. This sequence encodes CASSFLRAEDTDTQYF.

This clonotype occurred a few times. The V gene is TRBV5-1, the J gene TRBJ2-7; 10 bases fit TRBD1. The CDR3 is 17 residues long. Germline CDR1 and CDR2: SGHRS and YFSETQ. The V gene end was trimmed by 3 bases and the J gene end by 3 bases; junction bases not matched to a gene: 12. The CDR3 DNA sequence: TGCGCCAGCAGCTCAACATCGCGGACAGGGGGGAGCTACGAGCAGTACTTC. Protein product: CASSSTSRTGGSYEQYF.

This clonotype occurred many times. The chain links TRBV6-1 to TRBJ2-7; 11 bases line up with TRBD2. The junction had 0 bases not matched to a gene; V was cut back by 6 bases and J by 2 bases. CDR1 MNHNS and CDR2 SASEGT come from the germline V gene. The CDR3 loop spans 13 amino acids. The CDR3 coding sequence is TGTGCCAGCAGACTAGCGGGGGCCTACGAGCAGTACTTC. Protein sequence: CASRLAGAYEQYF.

The chain links TRBV5-1 to TRBJ2-1, with TRBD2 as a possible D gene (6 bases). CDR3 length equals 13 residues. Deletions cut 7 bases from V and 7 bases from J, with 15 bases between. CDR1 is SGHRS, CDR2 YFSETQ, per germline. The CDR3 here is CASGDGGRNEQFF. The DNA for the CDR3 is TGCGCCAGCGGAGACGGGGGTAGAAATGAGCAGTTCTTC.

The CDR3 sequence: CARTGTSSNGGELFF. The CDR3 DNA follows: TGTGCCAGAACCGGGACTAGCTCGAACGGCGGGGAGCTGTTTTTT. The rearrangement links TRBV6-1 to TRBJ2-2; 9 positions match TRBD2. J lost 7 bases, V lost 9 bases, and 12 bases had no gene match. This CDR3 spans 15 amino acids. Looked up from germline, CDR1 is MNHNS and CDR2 is SASEGT.

This clonotype was seen at least ten times. V usage is TRBV28 and J usage is TRBJ2-7, with unresolved D. Trimming pared 11 bases from V and 0 bases from J, leaving 11 bases between. The V gene's germline CDR1 is MDHEN and CDR2 SYDVKM. The CDR3 covers 12 residues. In DNA form, the CDR3 reads TGTGCCCCTCTCCAGAGCTCCTACGAGCAGTACTTC. It encodes CAPLQSSYEQYF.

The chain carries TRBV7-2 and TRBJ2-2; 9 nucleotides align to TRBD1. The germline CDR1 and CDR2 sequences are SGHTA and FQGNSA. This CDR3 is built from 18 residues. The V segment lost 4 bases and the J segment 4 bases; nucleotides outside the gene matches: 13. CDR3 residues: CASSYLYRDRDATGELFF. The CDR3 DNA is TGTGCCAGCAGCTACCTTTACCGGGACAGGGATGCCACCGGGGAGCTGTTTTTT. The full variable domain, in which reference TRBV7-2 and TRBJ2-2 provide the parts outside the CDR3, is GAGVSQSPSNKVTEKGKDVELRCDPISGHTALYWYRQSLGQGLEFLIYFQGNSAPDKSGLPSDRFSAERTGGSVSTLTIQRTQQEDSAVYLCASSYLYRDRDATGELFFGEGSRLTVL.

This clonotype has just one count. The V gene is TRBV7-6, the J gene TRBJ2-4; 10 bases are shared with TRBD2. The V gene's germline CDR1 is SGHVS and CDR2 FNYEAQ. The V and J ends lost 4 bases and 10 bases, in that order; junction bases with no gene match: 19. The CDR3 has 18 residues. The CDR3 region is CASSSTSGKSLALGIQYF. The CDR3 DNA reads as TGTGCCAGCAGCTCCACTAGCGGGAAGTCTCTCGCCCTGGGAATTCAGTACTTC.

This clonotype was found a few times. The V call is TRBV27, the J call TRBJ2-1; TRBD2 agrees at 7 bases. V was pared by 3 bases and J by 9 bases, with 5 bases of the junction left unmatched. Germline CDR1 MNHEY, CDR2 SMNVEV (reference sequence). The CDR3 spans 13 residues. The CDR3 region is CASSFGLVGEQFF. The CDR3 DNA sequence: TGTGCCAGCAGTTTTGGACTAGTGGGTGAGCAGTTCTTC.

The rearrangement joins TRBV5-1 to TRBJ2-6; no definite D call. V dropped 1 base and J dropped 2 bases, with 16 bases sitting between them. The germline CDR1 and CDR2 sequences are SGHRS and YFSETQ. The CDR3 sequence is 18 residues long. The CDR3 nucleotides read TGCGCCAGCAGCTTGTGGCCCTGGGAACCCACTGGGGCCAACGTCCTGACTTTC. Translating gives CASSLWPWEPTGANVLTF.

This clonotype was detected many times. The rearrangement links TRBV20-1 to TRBJ2-3; 8 nucleotides agree with TRBD2. J lost 6 bases, V lost 6 bases, and 11 bases had no gene match. The CDR3 is 14 residues long. Germline V gene lookup returns CDR1 DFQATT and CDR2 SNEGSKA (reference sequence). The chain's CDR3 is CSAPLAGRADTQYF. The CDR3, as DNA: TGCAGTGCCCCCCTTGCCGGGAGGGCTGATACGCAGTATTTT.

The rearrangement links TRBV20-1 to TRBJ2-2; D remains ambiguous. Looked up from germline, CDR1 is DFQATT and CDR2 is SNEGSKA (reference sequence). Trimming removed 3 bases at V and 0 bases at J, with 11 bases between. This CDR3 has 15 amino acids. DNA of the CDR3: TGCAGTGCTAGGGTGGACCCTGCGAACACCGGGGAGCTGTTTTTT. It codes for CSARVDPANTGELFF.

This clonotype was found a few times. The V and J genes are TRBV5-1 and TRBJ1-1, with D uncertain. Trimming took off 0 bases at V and 1 base at J, with 13 bases between the two ends. CDR1 and CDR2 (germline): SGHRS, YFSETQ. The CDR3 loop spans 16 amino acids. This CDR3 is CASSLESSRWNTEAFF. CDR3 coding DNA: TGCGCCAGCAGCTTGGAATCAAGCAGGTGGAACACTGAAGCTTTCTTT.

This clonotype was detected only a few times. The DNA of the CDR3 is TGTGCCAGCAGCTCAGTGCCCCGGTTACTCAAAAACTACTACGAGCAGTACTTC. Translated, it gives CASSSVPRLLKNYYEQYF. V and J are TRBV7-2 and TRBJ2-7; D remains unclear. CDR3 length: 18 residues. Germline V gene data show CDR1 as SGHTA and CDR2 as FQGNSA. Trimming took 4 bases from V and 3 from J, leaving 25 bases between them. The variable domain in full, completed from reference TRBV7-2 and TRBJ2-7, reads GAGVSQSPSNKVTEKGKDVELRCDPISGHTALYWYRQSLGQGLEFLIYFQGNSAPDKSGLPSDRFSAERTGGSVSTLTIQRTQQEDSAVYLCASSSVPRLLKNYYEQYFGPGTRLTVT.

The chain uses TRBV12-5 and TRBJ2-1; D assignment may be TRBD1 or TRBD2 (6 bases each). Between the trimmed V and J ends, which lost 2 bases and 4 bases, there was a span of 12 bases. CDR3 length equals 15 residues. Germline CDR1 LGHNT, CDR2 FRNRAP. CDR3: CASGLNRGPYNEQFF. DNA of the CDR3: TGTGCTAGTGGTTTGAACCGGGGGCCATACAATGAGCAGTTCTTC.

This chain joins TRBV12-3 or TRBV12-4 and TRBJ1-5; the D gene is possibly TRBD1 (5 bases). V was cut by 9 bases and J by 5 bases, with 17 bases left in between. The CDR3 runs to 14 residues. In nucleotides, the CDR3 is TGTGCCAGTCGTTTATTGGGGCCGTATCAGCCCCAGCATTTT. Amino acids: CASRLLGPYQPQHF.